What follows is one T cell receptor beta chain and its context. It has no known antigen specificity. Per-base qualities were not stored, and no clone one base away is much larger. The data were obtained in a study of human T cells and chemical hapten exposure (dated by TCRdb to the early 2020s). Regarding the research as a whole: For sensitization, 2% DPC in acetone was applied to a roughly 2 cm by roughly 2 cm area of upper inner arm skin. Patients additionally received weekly therapeutic DPC doses to the scalp throughout the approximately 25-week study period. Patch testing was done on the upper back using Finn chambers containing 0.01% DPC, and results were scored after 6 days according to International Contact Dermatitis Research Group standards. Most of the patients in the cohort were female, and the cohort covered alopecia areata with under or over 50% scalp involvement, alopecia totalis and alopecia universalis. Libraries were pooled for sequencing, and per-sample TCR yields varied mainly because of small differences in library volumes within the pool. The study tracked peripheral blood TCR repertoire changes in vivo during primary and secondary sensitization to the hapten diphenylcyclopropenone (DPC) in alopecia patients. Blood samples were taken from patients before sensitization (week 0) and then at 2, 6 and about 24 weeks after DPC sensitization. Approximately 28 alopecia patients gave blood for TCR sequencing at one to four time points (pre-sensitization, 2, 6 and 24 weeks).

What the research found in general, with its limitations: DPC sensitization did not change how many TCRs were above 1 in 1000 frequency, and no evidence was found of alterations in global repertoire structure. After repeated subsampling, the strength of the expansion versus patch-test correlation and the threshold at which it became significant changed. Alopecia, a presumed autoimmune disease, was present in all patients, so the immune response of the patients might differ from that of healthy individuals. Compared with pre-sensitization or healthy control sets, expanded TCRs formed significantly more large CDR3 similarity clusters, which is consistent with antigen-driven responses. Patch test score was positively correlated with the number of PT1 expanded TCRs, with significance at thresholds 8, 16 and 32 but not at 4.

The time point label on this specimen signifies: pre-sensitization, week 0. The treatment or condition label, read with the paper, signifies: therapeutic diphenylcyclopropenone sensitization with weekly scalp DPC. At every patch-test visit, the blood draw took place before the patch test was put on. To be eligible, patients had to be aged 18 to 70, diagnosed with alopecia and judged suitable for DPC therapy, while pregnant patients were excluded. Unfractionated whole blood was collected in Tempus Blood RNA tubes, and total RNA was extracted from that blood. CDR3 length: 16 amino acids, cysteine to phenylalanine. This entry keeps only the CDR3 DNA: 48 bases, framed from base 1. Compared with germline, V lacks 1 base and J lacks 4 bases; bases without a gene match: 3. Sequences MGHRA (CDR1) and YSYEKL (CDR2) are obtained from the germline V gene. Preparation of the library involved RACE. TCRdb shows the sequencer as NextSeq 500. During library preparation, unique molecular identifiers were attached to individual cDNA molecules so that TCRs could be counted in a quantitative, reproducible way. Both TCR alpha and TCR beta chains were sequenced from each blood RNA sample. The authors processed their data as follows. Samples had a median of roughly 100,000 TCRs, with a range from roughly 23,224 to 700,000. The Decombinator software suite was used to annotate the V, J and CDR3 of the TCR reads. To make PS versus PT1 abundance plots, every sample was subsampled to the same number of TCRs (28,000). Expanded TCRs were defined as absent before sensitization and observed at least eight times at the 2-week time point. In-frame beta chains were kept once TCRdb had trimmed the public reads at Q25 with fastp and called clones with MiXCR. CDR3 protein sequences are deduplicated, and each keeps its most common genes and DNA. These V and J calls rely on TCRdb rather than the paper's analysis. For this sample the table gives fewer than 350,000 distinct CDR3 sequences, of which over 7.5% were detected only once. The top ten clones comprise 1.2% of the sample.

Sequencing used whole blood, obtained in connection with sensitization to the hapten diphenylcyclopropenone (DPC). Recombination connected TRBV4-1 to TRBJ1-4; 10 junctional bases match TRBD1. This receptor was obtained from a man between 18 and 35 years old with alopecia areata. Some clones in this sample may be carry-over from other donors' samples. Here the CDR3 is given as CASSQVGQGVNEKLFF. The sequenced DNA: TGCGCCAGCAGCCAAGTAGGACAGGGGGTTAATGAAAAACTGTTTTTT.